The clone carrying this TCR beta chain was picked up a small number of times. This may come from a read error, since a much larger clone is one base off. CDR1 and CDR2 from the germline V gene are SGHTA and FQGNSA. The CDR3 has 15 amino acids. V lost 1 base to trimming and J lost 0 bases, with 4 bases between them. The entry originates in a study of blood T cells in healthy people across ages. Each donor was a healthy Caucasian individual from Russia, aged 6 to 90. Sample-barcoded 5' priming and a J-beta primer mix drove a second PCR of roughly 6 to 12 cycles. MiXCR, applied by TCRdb to the 5' RACE reads, yields one record per CDR3 protein. The table lists hundreds of thousands of distinct CDR3 sequences, 45% to 50% of them singletons.

Source material: blood. This TCR was recovered from a woman between 55 and 75 years old in good health. This chain joins TRBV7-2 and TRBJ2-6; D gene ambiguous. CDR3 loop: CASSLEASGANVLTF. In DNA, the CDR3 is TGTGCCAGCAGCTTAGAGGCCTCTGGGGCCAACGTCCTGACTTTC.